The source of this TCR beta chain is a study of memory CD4+ T cells and cytomegalovirus serostatus. Per the original data handling: Out-of-frame sequences were removed, leaving 2,204,828 distinct TCRbeta sequences. Only in-frame clones appear in the TCRdb table, and some are missing; sequencing was by immunoSEQ multiplex PCR. V and J calls and clone size are those listed in that table; D and trimming were worked out from the DNA. Counted here are 70,000 to 95,000 clones, around 80% occurring once; the ten biggest clones make up about 0.72%. The sort gate was single viable CD3+CD4+CD8-CD45RO+ cells for memory CD4+ T cells. This CDR3 is built from 13 residues. Trimming cost V 4 bases and J 6 bases; bases outside gene matches: 3. The V gene's germline CDR1 is MRHNA and CDR2 SNTAGT.

The chain links TRBV6-4 to TRBJ1-2; 9 nucleotides line up with TRBD1. Sequences were obtained from memory CD4+ T cells from blood. The TCR originated in an adult in good health and CMV-seronegative. The CDR3 loop reads CASSARTGDGYTF. DNA of the CDR3: TGTGCCAGCAGTGCTAGGACAGGGGATGGCTACACCTTC.